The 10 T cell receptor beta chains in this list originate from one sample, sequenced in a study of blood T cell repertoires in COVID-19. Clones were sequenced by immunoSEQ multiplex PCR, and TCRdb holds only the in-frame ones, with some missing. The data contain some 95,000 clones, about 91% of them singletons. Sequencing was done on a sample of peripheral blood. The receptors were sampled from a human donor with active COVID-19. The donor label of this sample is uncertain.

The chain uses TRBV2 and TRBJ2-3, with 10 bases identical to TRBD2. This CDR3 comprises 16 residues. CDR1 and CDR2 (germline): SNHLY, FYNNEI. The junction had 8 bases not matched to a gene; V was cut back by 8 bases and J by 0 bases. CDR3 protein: CASGPRTSGSTDTQYF. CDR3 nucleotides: TGTGCCAGCGGACCTCGGACTAGCGGTAGCACAGATACGCAGTATTTT.

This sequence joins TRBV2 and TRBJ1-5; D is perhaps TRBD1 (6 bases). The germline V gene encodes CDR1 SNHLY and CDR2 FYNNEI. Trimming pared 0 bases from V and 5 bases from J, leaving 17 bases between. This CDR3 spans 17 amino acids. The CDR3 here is CASSEAQGTRPYQPQHF. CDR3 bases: TGTGCCAGCAGTGAAGCCCAGGGGACCCGCCCTTATCAGCCCCAGCATTTT.

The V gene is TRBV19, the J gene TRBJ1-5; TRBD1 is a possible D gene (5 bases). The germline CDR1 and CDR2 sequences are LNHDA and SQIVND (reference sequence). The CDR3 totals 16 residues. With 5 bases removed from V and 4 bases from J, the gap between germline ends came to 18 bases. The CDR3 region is CASSSPGRGKNQPQHF. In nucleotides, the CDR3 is TGTGCCAGTAGTTCCCCAGGGCGCGGGAAGAATCAGCCCCAGCATTTT.

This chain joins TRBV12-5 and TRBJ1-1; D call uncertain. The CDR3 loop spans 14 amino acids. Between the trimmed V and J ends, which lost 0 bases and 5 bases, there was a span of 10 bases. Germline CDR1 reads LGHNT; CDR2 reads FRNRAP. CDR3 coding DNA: TGTGCTAGTGGTTTGGTACCCGGGAATACTGAAGCTTTCTTT. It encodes CASGLVPGNTEAFF.

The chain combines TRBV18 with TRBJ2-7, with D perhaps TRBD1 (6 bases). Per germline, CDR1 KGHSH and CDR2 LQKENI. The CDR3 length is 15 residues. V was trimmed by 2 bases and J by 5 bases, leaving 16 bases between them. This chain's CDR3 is CASSPSTGKRDEQYF. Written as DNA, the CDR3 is TGTGCCAGCTCACCATCAACAGGGAAGAGAGACGAGCAGTACTTC.

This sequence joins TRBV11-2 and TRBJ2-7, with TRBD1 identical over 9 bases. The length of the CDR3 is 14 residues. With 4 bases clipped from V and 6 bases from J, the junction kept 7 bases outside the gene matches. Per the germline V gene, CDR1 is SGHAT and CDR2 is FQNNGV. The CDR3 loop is CASSSDRGLSEQYF. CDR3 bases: TGTGCCAGCAGCTCGGACAGGGGTCTTTCCGAGCAGTACTTC.

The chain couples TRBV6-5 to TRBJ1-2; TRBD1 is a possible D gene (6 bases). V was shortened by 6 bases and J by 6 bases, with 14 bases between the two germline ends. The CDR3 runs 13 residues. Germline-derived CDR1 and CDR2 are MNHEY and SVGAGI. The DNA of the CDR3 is TGTGCCAGCAGGGGGGGGCGGACCCATGGCTACACCTTC. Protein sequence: CASRGGRTHGYTF.

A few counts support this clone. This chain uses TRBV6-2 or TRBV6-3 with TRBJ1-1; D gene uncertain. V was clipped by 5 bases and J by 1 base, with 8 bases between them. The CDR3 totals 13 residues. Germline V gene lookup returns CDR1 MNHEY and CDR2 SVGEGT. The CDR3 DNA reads TGTGCCAGCAGTAAGCGGGAGAACACTGAAGCTTTCTTT. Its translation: CASSKRENTEAFF.

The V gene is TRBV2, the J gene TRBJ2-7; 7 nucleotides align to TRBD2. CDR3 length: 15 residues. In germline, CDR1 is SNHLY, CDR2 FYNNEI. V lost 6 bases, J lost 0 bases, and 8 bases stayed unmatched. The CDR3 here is CASRPLAEVSYEQYF. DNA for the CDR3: TGTGCCAGCAGGCCCCTAGCGGAGGTCTCCTACGAGCAGTACTTC. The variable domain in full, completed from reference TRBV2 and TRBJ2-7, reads EPEVTQTPSHQVTQMGQEVILRCVPISNHLYFYWYRQILGQKVEFLVSFYNNEISEKSEIFDDQFSVERPDGSNFTLKIRSTKLEDSAMYFCASRPLAEVSYEQYFGPGTRLTVT.

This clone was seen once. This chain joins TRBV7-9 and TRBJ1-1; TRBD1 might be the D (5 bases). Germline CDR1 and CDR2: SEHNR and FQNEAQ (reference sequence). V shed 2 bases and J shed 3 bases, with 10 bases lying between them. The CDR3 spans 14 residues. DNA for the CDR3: TGTGCCAGCAGCTTAAGAGACAGTGACACTGAAGCTTTCTTT. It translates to CASSLRDSDTEAFF.